One and the same sample provided the 5 T cell receptor beta chains below, sequenced in a study of T cells in women clearing cervical HPV infection. Assay: immunoSEQ multiplex PCR; the TCRdb copy retains only in-frame clones and omits some. The sample holds approximately 18,000 clones. The source material was blood buffy coat. The receptors originated from a woman between 18 and 69 years old with a cervical HPV16 infection that either progressed to CIN3+ or cleared (not recorded which).

About this clone: The read gets to within 3 residues of the CDR3 end, and the germline J gene fills in the rest. The chain couples TRBV30 to TRBJ2-3, with D possibly TRBD2 on 6 matching bases. CDR3 length equals 17 residues. CDR1 is GTSNPN, CDR2 SVGIG, per germline (reference sequence). CDR3 region: CAWSRPWGENGNQPQYF. The sequenced CDR3 bases are TGTGCCTGGAGTCGCCCTTGGGGGGAAAATGGGAATCAGCCG.

A remark on this clone: With the read ending 3 residues before the CDR3 end, the germline J gene is used to fill in that end. The rearrangement joins TRBV19 to TRBJ2-4; TRBD1 aligns across 9 bases. The length of the CDR3 is 15 residues. Germline values: CDR1 LNHDA, CDR2 SQIVND (reference sequence). The CDR3 sequence is CASIYTGGADYGQYF. CDR3 bases read: TGTGCCAGTATCTATACAGGGGGCGCCGACTATGGT.

In the case of this clone: The read stops 3 residues short of the end of the CDR3; the missing end is completed from the germline J gene. J is TRBJ2-6 and V is TRBV7-3; unclear D gene. The CDR3 has 13 amino acids. Germline V gene sequence: CDR1 SGHTA, CDR2 FQGTGA. Trimming stripped 2 bases from V and 7 bases from J, with 6 bases between. The CDR3 loop is CASSLAGANVLTF. CDR3 DNA (partial): TGTGCCAGCAGCTTAGCAGGAGCCAACGTC. Looking up the rest from reference TRBV7-3 and TRBJ2-6 gives the full variable domain: GAGVSQTPSNKVTEKGKYVELRCDPISGHTALYWYRQSLGQGPEFLIYFQGTGAADDSGLPNDRFFAVRPEGSVSTLKIQRTERGDSAVYLCASSLAGANVLTFGAGSRLTVL.

Details on this clone: The CDR3 end falls 3 residues outside the read, so it is completed with the germline J gene. The genes are TRBV19 and TRBJ1-1; D is unclear. Germline loops: CDR1 LNHDA, CDR2 SQIVND (reference sequence). This CDR3 is 14 amino acids long. The V and J ends lost 3 bases and 6 bases respectively, with 14 bases between them. CDR3 bases read: TGTGCCAGTAGTATTGCGGGGATAGGCGCTGAA. It translates to CASSIAGIGAE. The entire CDR3 protein reads CASSIAGIGAEAFF.

Of note for this clone: The read terminates 3 residues ahead of where the CDR3 ends, so the germline J gene completes it. The V gene is TRBV6-2 or TRBV6-3, the J gene TRBJ2-7; TRBD1 agrees at 7 bases. In germline, CDR1 is MNHEY, CDR2 SVGEGT. The CDR3 length is 12 residues. With 10 bases clipped from V and 6 bases from J, the junction kept 9 bases outside the gene matches. The CDR3 sequence: CATTQGIGEQYF. The CDR3 DNA, read in part, is TGTGCCACCACACAGGGGATTGGCGAG.